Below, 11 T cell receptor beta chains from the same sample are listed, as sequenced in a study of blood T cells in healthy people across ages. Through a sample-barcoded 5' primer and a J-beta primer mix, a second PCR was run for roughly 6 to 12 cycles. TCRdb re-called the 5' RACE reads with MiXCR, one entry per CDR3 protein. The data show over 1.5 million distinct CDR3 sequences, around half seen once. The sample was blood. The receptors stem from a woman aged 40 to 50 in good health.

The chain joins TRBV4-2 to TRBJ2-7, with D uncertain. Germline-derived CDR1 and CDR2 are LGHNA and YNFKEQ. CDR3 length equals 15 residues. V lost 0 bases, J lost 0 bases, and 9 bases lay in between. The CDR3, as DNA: TGTGCCAGCAGCCAAGAGAAGACGAGCTCCTACGAGCAGTACTTC. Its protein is CASSQEKTSSYEQYF.

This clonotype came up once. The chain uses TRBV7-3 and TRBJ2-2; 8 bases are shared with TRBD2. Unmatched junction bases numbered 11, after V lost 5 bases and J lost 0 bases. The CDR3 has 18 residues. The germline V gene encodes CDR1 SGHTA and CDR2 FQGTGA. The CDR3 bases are TGTGCCAGCAGCCAACCGGGAACGGGGGGGACGAACACCGGGGAGCTGTTTTTT. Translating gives CASSQPGTGGTNTGELFF.

The chain's CDR3 is CASSSRSGANYGYTF. The CDR3 region has the DNA TGTGCCAGCAGCTCCCGTTCAGGGGCGAACTATGGCTACACCTTC. The gene calls are TRBV7-2 and TRBJ1-2, with D possibly matching TRBD1 (6 bases). CDR1 is SGHTA and CDR2 is FQGNSA in the germline V gene. The CDR3 runs to 15 residues. V was trimmed by 4 bases and J by 2 bases, leaving 14 bases between them.

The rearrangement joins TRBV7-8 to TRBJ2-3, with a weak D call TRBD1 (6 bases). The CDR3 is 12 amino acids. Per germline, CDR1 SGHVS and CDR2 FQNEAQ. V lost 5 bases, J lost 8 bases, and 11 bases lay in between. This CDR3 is CASSREGGTQYF. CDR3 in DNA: TGTGCCAGCAGCCGTGAAGGGGGTACGCAGTATTTT.

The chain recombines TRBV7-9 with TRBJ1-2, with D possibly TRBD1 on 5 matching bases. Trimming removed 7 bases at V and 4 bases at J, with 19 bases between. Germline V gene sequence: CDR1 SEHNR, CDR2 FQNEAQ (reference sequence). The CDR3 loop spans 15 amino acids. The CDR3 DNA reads TGTGCCAGCACGAGGCTCGGGACGAGTGCCTATGGCTACACCTTC. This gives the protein CASTRLGTSAYGYTF. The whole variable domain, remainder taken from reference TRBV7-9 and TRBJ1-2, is DTGVSQNPRHKITKRGQNVTFRCDPISEHNRLYWYRQTLGQGPEFLTYFQNEAQLEKSRLLSDRFSAERPKGSFSTLEIQRTEQGDSAMYLCASTRLGTSAYGYTFGSGTRLTVV.

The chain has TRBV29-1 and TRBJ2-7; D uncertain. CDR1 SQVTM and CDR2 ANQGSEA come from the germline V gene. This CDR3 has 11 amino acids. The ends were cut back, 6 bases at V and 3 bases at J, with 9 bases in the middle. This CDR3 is CSVRIGYEQYF. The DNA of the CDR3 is TGCAGCGTGCGGATAGGCTACGAGCAGTACTTC.

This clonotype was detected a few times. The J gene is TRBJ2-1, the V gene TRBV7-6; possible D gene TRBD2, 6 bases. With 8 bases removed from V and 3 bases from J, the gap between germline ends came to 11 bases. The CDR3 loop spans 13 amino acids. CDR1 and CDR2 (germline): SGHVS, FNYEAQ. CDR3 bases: TGTGCCAGCCGGGACTTGAACTACAATGAGCAGTTCTTC. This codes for CASRDLNYNEQFF. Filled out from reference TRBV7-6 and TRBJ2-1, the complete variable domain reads GAGVSQSPRYKVTKRGQDVALRCDPISGHVSLYWYRQALGQGPEFLTYFNYEAQQDKSGLPNDRFSAERPEGSISTLTIQRTEQRDSAMYRCASRDLNYNEQFFGPGTRLTVL.

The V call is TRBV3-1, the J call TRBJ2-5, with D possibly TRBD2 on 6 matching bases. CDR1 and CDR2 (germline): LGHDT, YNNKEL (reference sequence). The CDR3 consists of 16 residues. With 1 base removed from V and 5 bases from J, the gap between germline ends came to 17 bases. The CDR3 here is CASSQALGGAGETQYF. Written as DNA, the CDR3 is TGTGCCAGCAGCCAAGCCCTCGGCGGGGCTGGGGAGACCCAGTACTTC.

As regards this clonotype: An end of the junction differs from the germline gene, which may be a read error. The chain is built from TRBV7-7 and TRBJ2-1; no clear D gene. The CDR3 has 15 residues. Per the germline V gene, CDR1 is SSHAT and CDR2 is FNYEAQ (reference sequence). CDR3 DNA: TGTGCTAGCAGCTTAAGGGTAGGGACCTACAATGAGCAGTTCTTC. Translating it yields CASSLRVGTYNEQFF. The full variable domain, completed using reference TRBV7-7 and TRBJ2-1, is GAGVSQSPRYKVTKRGQDVTLRCDPISSHATLYWYQQALGQGPEFLTYFNYEAQPDKSGLPSDRFSAERPEGSISTLTIQRTEQRDSAMYRCASSLRVGTYNEQFFGPGTRLTVL.

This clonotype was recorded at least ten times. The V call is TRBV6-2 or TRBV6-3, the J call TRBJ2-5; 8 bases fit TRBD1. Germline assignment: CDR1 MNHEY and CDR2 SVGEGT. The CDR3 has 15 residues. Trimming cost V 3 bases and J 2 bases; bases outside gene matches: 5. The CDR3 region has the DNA TGTGCCAGCAGTTATACAGGGGGAAGGCAAGAGACCCAGTACTTC. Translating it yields CASSYTGGRQETQYF.

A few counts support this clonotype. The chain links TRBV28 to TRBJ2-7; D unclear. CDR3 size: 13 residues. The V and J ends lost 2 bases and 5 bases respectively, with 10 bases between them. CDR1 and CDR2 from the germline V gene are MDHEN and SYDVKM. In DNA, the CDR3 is TGTGCCAGCAGTTTACCAGGTATCAACGAGCAGTACTTC. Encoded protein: CASSLPGINEQYF.